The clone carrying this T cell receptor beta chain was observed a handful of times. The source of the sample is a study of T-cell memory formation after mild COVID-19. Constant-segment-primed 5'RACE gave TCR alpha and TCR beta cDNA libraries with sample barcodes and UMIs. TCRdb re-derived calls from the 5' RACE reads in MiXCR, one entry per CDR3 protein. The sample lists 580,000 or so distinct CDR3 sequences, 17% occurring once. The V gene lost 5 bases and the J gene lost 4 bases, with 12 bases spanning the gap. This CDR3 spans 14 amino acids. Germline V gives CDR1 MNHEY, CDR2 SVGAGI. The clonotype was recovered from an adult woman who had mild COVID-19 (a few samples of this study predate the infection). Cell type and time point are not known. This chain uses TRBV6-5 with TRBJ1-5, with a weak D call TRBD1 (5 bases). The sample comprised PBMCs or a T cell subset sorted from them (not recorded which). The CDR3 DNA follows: TGTGCCAGCAGTACCCGAGGGGCGAATCAGCCCCAGCATTTT. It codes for CASSTRGANQPQHF.